The clone carrying this T cell receptor beta chain appeared many times. It was RNA transcripts that yielded the amplified TCR beta CDR3 regions. The study used the HTBI primer set for a first-round RT-PCR of the TCR CDR3. TCRdb called the multiplex PCR reads again in MiXCR, with one record for every CDR3 protein. Of 600,000 or so distinct CDR3 sequences in the sample, approximately 15% were seen once. The data were taken from a study of T cells in Graves' hyperthyroidism and ophthalmopathy. V gave up 5 bases and J gave up 0 bases; unmatched junction bases: 2. Germline V CDR1 and CDR2: MNHEY, SMNVEV (reference sequence). This CDR3 is built from 16 residues.

Sequencing was done on a sample of blood. The TCR sequence derives from a young woman with Graves' ophthalmopathy. The rearrangement joins TRBV27 to TRBJ2-2, with 11 nucleotides matching TRBD2. CDR3 nucleotide sequence: TGTGCCAGCAGTACGACTAGCGGGACGAACACCGGGGAGCTGTTTTTT. It codes for CASSTTSGTNTGELFF.